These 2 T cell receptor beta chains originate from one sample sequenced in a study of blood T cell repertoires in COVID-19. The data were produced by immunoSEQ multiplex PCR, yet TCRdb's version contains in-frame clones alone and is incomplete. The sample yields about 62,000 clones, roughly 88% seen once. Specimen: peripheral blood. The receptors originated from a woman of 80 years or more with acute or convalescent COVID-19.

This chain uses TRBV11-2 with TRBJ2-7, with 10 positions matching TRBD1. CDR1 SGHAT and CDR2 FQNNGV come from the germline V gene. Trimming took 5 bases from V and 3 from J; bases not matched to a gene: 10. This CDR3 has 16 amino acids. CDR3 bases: TGTGCCAGCAGCGCCAGCCCCCGGGACAGGGGCTACGAGCAGTACTTC. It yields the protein CASSASPRDRGYEQYF.

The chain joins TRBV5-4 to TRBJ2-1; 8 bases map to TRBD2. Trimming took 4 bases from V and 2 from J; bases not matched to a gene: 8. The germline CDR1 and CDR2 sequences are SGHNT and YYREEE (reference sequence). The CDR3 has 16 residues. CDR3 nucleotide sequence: TGTGCCAGCAGCCCCCAAGCGGGAGAGGCCTACAATGAGCAGTTCTTC. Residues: CASSPQAGEAYNEQFF.